Listed below are T cell receptor beta chains from one sample, sequenced in a study of early stage breast cancer tumors. Some clones are missing from TCRdb's copy, which holds only in-frame ones; the method was immunoSEQ multiplex PCR. The sample lists 70,000 or so clones, 80% occurring once. The sample consisted of blood. These receptor sequences come from a middle-aged person with breast cancer. The CDR3 runs from the conserved cysteine through the conserved F or W. The D gene is left open where the match is weak. Size is omitted from some rows. Given values are once, few, many or a class for expanded clones.

clone_size	v_call	d_call	j_call	cdr3_nt	cdr3_aa
-	TRBV9	-	TRBJ1-3	TGTGCCAGCAGCGTCGGGACGGGCTCTGGAAACACCATATATTTT	CASSVGTGSGNTIYF
-	TRBV5-4	-	TRBJ1-2	TGTGCCAGCAGCTTCTACCGGGGGGAGGGCTACACCTTC	CASSFYRGEGYTF
-	TRBV7-9	-	TRBJ2-3	TGTGCCAGCAGCTTTGACAGGGACTTATTCACAGATACGCAGTATTTT	CASSFDRDLFTDTQYF
-	TRBV7-7	-	TRBJ2-7	TGTGCTAGCAGCCTGGGACCGGCGGGCTACGAGCAGTACTTC	CASSLGPAGYEQYF
-	TRBV4-1	TRBD2	TRBJ2-2	TGCGCCAGCAGCCTCCCCCCCCGACTAGCCCGCACCGGGGAGCTGTTTTTT	CASSLPPRLARTGELFF
-	TRBV11-2	-	TRBJ2-7	TGTGCCAGCAGCTTAGGGGTCCCCCGAGGACACCCCCACTACGAGCAGTACTTC	CASSLGVPRGHPHYEQYF
-	TRBV9	-	TRBJ2-3	TGTGCCAGCAGCGTAGGCGGGTCTAGCACAGATACGCAGTATTTT	CASSVGGSSTDTQYF
few	TRBV6-5	-	TRBJ1-1	TGTGCCAGCAGGGGGCAGAACACTGAAGCTTTCTTT	CASRGQNTEAFF
few	TRBV5-1	-	TRBJ2-1	TGCGCCAGCAGCTTCGGGGAGCGGTACAATGAGCAGTTCTTC	CASSFGERYNEQFF
once	TRBV18	-	TRBJ2-7	TGTGCCAGCTCACCCACGACTCGCGTTTCCTACGAGCAGTACTTC	CASSPTTRVSYEQYF
-	TRBV30	-	TRBJ2-3	TGTGCCTGGAGTGGGACGGGAGTAGATACGCAGTATTTT	CAWSGTGVDTQYF
few	TRBV29-1	TRBD1	TRBJ2-7	TGCAGCGTTCGCTGGGGGGACAGGGGCTACGAGCAGTACTTC	CSVRWGDRGYEQYF
once	TRBV5-1	TRBD1	TRBJ2-3	TGCGCCAGCAGCACCGGGACAGGGATCGCAGATACGCAGTATTTT	CASSTGTGIADTQYF
-	TRBV5-1	TRBD2	TRBJ2-1	TGCGCCAGCAGCTTGGCCCTAAGCGGGGGCTACAATGAGCAGTTCTTC	CASSLALSGGYNEQFF
-	TRBV2	-	TRBJ2-7	TGTGCCAGCAGAAACAGGTGGACCTACGAGCAGTACTTC	CASRNRWTYEQYF
-	TRBV14	-	TRBJ2-2	TGTGCCAGCAGCCCGTCTATTGGTCCCTCGAACACCGGGGAGCTGTTTTTT	CASSPSIGPSNTGELFF
-	TRBV29-1	-	TRBJ1-1	TGCAGCGTTTGGGAGGGATTGAACACTGAAGCTTTCTTT	CSVWEGLNTEAFF
-	TRBV19	-	TRBJ1-2	TGTGCCAGTAGTATTTCGGGAAACTATGGCTACACCTTC	CASSISGNYGYTF
-	TRBV7-9	-	TRBJ2-1	TGTGCCAGCAGCCCTACCGGGAGCCTTTACAATGAGCAGTTCTTC	CASSPTGSLYNEQFF
-	TRBV5-4	-	TRBJ2-7	TGTGCCAGCAGCTTGTCCGGGACGCTCTCCTACGAGCAGTACTTC	CASSLSGTLSYEQYF
-	TRBV30	-	TRBJ2-1	TGTGCCTGGAGTCCCACTTATTACAATGAGCAGTTCTTC	CAWSPTYYNEQFF
-	TRBV27	-	TRBJ2-1	TGTGCCAGCAGTTTCGGTCAGGGTAGCGATGAGCAGTTCTTC	CASSFGQGSDEQFF
-	TRBV6-6	-	TRBJ1-2	TGTGCCAGCAGTTACTCTGTGCGGGATCATAACTATGGCTACACCTTC	CASSYSVRDHNYGYTF
-	TRBV14	-	TRBJ1-1	TGTGCCAGCAGCCAAGATAAATCTGGGCTGGGGATGAACACTGAAGCTTTCTTT	CASSQDKSGLGMNTEAFF
-	TRBV11-3	TRBD2	TRBJ2-5	TGTGCCAGCAGCTTAGTACGGGAGGGCCAAGAGACCCAGTACTTC	CASSLVREGQETQYF
-	TRBV7-9	-	TRBJ2-7	TGTGCCAGCAGCCCGACACATTCCTACGAGCAGTACTTC	CASSPTHSYEQYF
-	TRBV10-3	-	TRBJ2-1	TGTGCCATCAGTGTGGGCGATGAGCAGTTCTTC	CAISVGDEQFF
-	TRBV5-5	-	TRBJ1-1	TGTGCCAGCAGCTTGAGTTCAGGGGTCACTGAAGCTTTCTTT	CASSLSSGVTEAFF
-	TRBV7-9	-	TRBJ2-1	TGTGCCAGCAGCCAGACAGCGGTTAGCTCCTACAATGAGCAGTTCTTC	CASSQTAVSSYNEQFF
-	TRBV7-9	-	TRBJ2-7	TGTGCCAGCAGCTTCGGACACTCCTACGAGCAGTACTTC	CASSFGHSYEQYF
-	TRBV6-5	-	TRBJ2-2	TGTGCCAGCTGTGTCCAGGCGAGAGGCGCCGGGGAGCTGTTTTTT	CASCVQARGAGELFF
few	TRBV5-1	-	TRBJ2-7	TGCGCCAGTCGGCAGGGCTCCTACGAGCAGTACTTC	CASRQGSYEQYF
-	TRBV7-9	-	TRBJ1-1	TGTGCCAGCAGCCACTTATACACTGAAGCTTTCTTT	CASSHLYTEAFF
-	TRBV6-1	-	TRBJ2-5	TGTGCCAGCACCACCTGGGCCCAGGCGATAAAGACCCAGTACTTC	CASTTWAQAIKTQYF
-	TRBV11-2	TRBD2	TRBJ2-1	TGTGCCAGCAGCCCCCGAGCGGGAAAGTCCTACAATGAGCAGTTCTTC	CASSPRAGKSYNEQFF
-	TRBV19	TRBD2	TRBJ2-3	TGTGCCAGTAGTTCTTCGATCCCGGGACTAGCGGGAGGTAACACAGATACGCAGTATTTT	CASSSSIPGLAGGNTDTQYF
few	TRBV30	-	TRBJ1-2	TGTGCCTGGAGCCGCCCCTCCGGGGCTACCTATGGCTACACCTTC	CAWSRPSGATYGYTF
-	TRBV27	-	TRBJ2-7	TGTGCCAGCAGTCCACAGGGTACTGGGGAGCAGTACTTC	CASSPQGTGEQYF
-	TRBV5-1	TRBD2	TRBJ2-1	TGCGCCAGCAGCTCGACTAGCGGGAGGTACAATGAGCAGTTCTTC	CASSSTSGRYNEQFF
-	TRBV6-5	-	TRBJ1-5	TGTGCCAGCAGACCGGGACACTCCGGAGATCAGCCCCAGCATTTT	CASRPGHSGDQPQHF
-	TRBV7-8	-	TRBJ2-6	TGTGCCAGCAGCCCGAGGGCCGGGGCCAACGTCCTGACTTTC	CASSPRAGANVLTF
-	TRBV18	TRBD1	TRBJ2-2	TGTGCCAGCTCACCCGGACAGGGGGTGACCGGGGAGCTGTTTTTT	CASSPGQGVTGELFF
-	TRBV4-1	-	TRBJ2-7	TGCGCCAGCAGCCAAGACACAGGCCTTTCCTACGAGCAGTACTTC	CASSQDTGLSYEQYF
-	TRBV19	TRBD1	TRBJ1-4	TGTGCCGGTAGACAGGGGGAAAAACTGTTTTTT	CAGRQGEKLFF
-	TRBV4-2	-	TRBJ1-1	TGTGCCAGCAGCCAAGTTGTAGGTGGGAACACTGAAGCTTTCTTT	CASSQVVGGNTEAFF